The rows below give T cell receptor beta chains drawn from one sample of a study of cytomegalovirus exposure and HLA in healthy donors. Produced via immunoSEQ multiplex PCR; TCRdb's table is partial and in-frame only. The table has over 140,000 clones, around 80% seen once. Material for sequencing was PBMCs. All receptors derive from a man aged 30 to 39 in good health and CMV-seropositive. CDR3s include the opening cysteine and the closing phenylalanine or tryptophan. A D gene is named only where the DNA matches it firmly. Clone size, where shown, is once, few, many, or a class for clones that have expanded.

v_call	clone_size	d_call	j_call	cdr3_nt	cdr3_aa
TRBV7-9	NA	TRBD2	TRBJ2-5	TGTTCCAGCAGCTTAGCGGGTCAAGGGGCCCACCGGGAGACCCAGTACTTC	CSSSLAGQGAHRETQYF
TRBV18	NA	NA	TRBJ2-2	TGTGCCAGCTCACCCCGAATAGGGACAAGAACCAACCCCGGGGAGCTGTTTTTT	CASSPRIGTRTNPGELFF
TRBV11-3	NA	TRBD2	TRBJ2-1	TGTGCCAGCAGCTTAGAGAGGGGACTAGCGGCCTACAATGAGCAGTTCTTC	CASSLERGLAAYNEQFF
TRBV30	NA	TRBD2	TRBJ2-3	TGTGCCTGGAGTCCTAAGGGGGCTAGCGGGGGGACGCAGTATTTT	CAWSPKGASGGTQYF
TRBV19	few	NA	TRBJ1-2	TGTGCCAGTAGTATAGATCTCAGGGCCTCCGGCTACACCTTC	CASSIDLRASGYTF
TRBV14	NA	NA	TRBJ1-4	TGTGCCAGCAGCCGACAAGAGAATGAAAAACTGTTTTTT	CASSRQENEKLFF
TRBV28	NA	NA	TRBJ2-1	TGTGCCAGCAGCGGCGGGGTCTCCTACAATGAGCAGTTCTTC	CASSGGVSYNEQFF
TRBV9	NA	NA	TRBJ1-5	TGTGCCAGCAGCAGGGGAAGCAATCAGCCCCAGCATTTT	CASSRGSNQPQHF
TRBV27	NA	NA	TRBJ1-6	TGTGCCAGCAGTTCCCGGACAGCAAATTCCCCCCTCCACTTT	CASSSRTANSPLHF
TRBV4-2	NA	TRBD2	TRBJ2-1	TGTGCCAGCAGCCAAGATCCTCCCGGGACTAGCAGATACAATGAGCAGTTCTTC	CASSQDPPGTSRYNEQFF
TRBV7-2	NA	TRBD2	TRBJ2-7	TGTGCCAGCAGCTTCCAGGGCTGGGGGGGCGAGCAGTACTTC	CASSFQGWGGEQYF
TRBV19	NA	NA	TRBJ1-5	TGTGCCAGTAGTATAGTATCGGGTTTCAATCAGCCCCAGCATTTT	CASSIVSGFNQPQHF
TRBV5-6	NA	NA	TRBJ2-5	TGTGCCAGCAGTTCCGGGGAGACCCAGTACTTC	CASSSGETQYF
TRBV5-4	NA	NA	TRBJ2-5	TGTGCCAGCAGCCTCCGAGGAGTCCAAGAGACCCAGTACTTC	CASSLRGVQETQYF
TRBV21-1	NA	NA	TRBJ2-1	TGTGCCAGCAGCAGTACCGGGACTAGCTTATTCAATGAGCAGTTCTTC	CASSSTGTSLFNEQFF
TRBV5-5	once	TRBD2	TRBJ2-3	TGTGCCAGCAGCTTACTCGCGGGGGGAGGCACAGATACGCAGTATTTT	CASSLLAGGGTDTQYF
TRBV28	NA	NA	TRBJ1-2	TGTGCCAGCAGTTTATGGTGGGACACGAATAGAGCTAACTATGGCTACACCTTC	CASSLWWDTNRANYGYTF
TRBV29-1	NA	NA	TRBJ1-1	TGCAGCGTTCTTACCCCTTTATCTCAGGGCAGTGAAGCTTTCTTT	CSVLTPLSQGSEAFF
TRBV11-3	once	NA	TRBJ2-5	TGTGCCAGCAGCTTAGTGAGTTCTCAAGAGACCCAGTACTTC	CASSLVSSQETQYF
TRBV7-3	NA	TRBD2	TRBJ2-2	TGTGCCAGCAGCTTACATCCTCTGAGGACTAGCGGGAGCGGCGGCACCGGGGAGCTGTTTTTT	CASSLHPLRTSGSGGTGELFF
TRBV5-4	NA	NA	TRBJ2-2	TGTGCCAGCAGCTGGGGCGGTATTGCGAACACCGGGGAGCTGTTTTTT	CASSWGGIANTGELFF
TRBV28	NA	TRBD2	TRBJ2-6	TGTGCCAGCAGCGGGGGGGCGGAGGCTGGGGCCAACGTCCTGACTTTC	CASSGGAEAGANVLTF
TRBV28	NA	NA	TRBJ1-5	TGTGCCAGCAGTTCGGACGGACAGCCCAATCAGCCCCAGCATTTT	CASSSDGQPNQPQHF
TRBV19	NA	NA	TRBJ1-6	TGTGCCAGTAGGAGACAGGAGACTACCAATTCACCCCTCCACTTT	CASRRQETTNSPLHF
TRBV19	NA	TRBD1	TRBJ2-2	TGTGCCAGTAGTATCGGTCAGGGGGTCGGGGAGCTGTTTTTT	CASSIGQGVGELFF
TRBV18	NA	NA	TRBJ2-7	TGTGCCAGCTCACCACCGGGAGCCCACGAGCAGTACTTC	CASSPPGAHEQYF
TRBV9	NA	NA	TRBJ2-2	TGTGCCAGCAGCGTAGATCGGAACACCGGGGAGCTGTTTTTT	CASSVDRNTGELFF
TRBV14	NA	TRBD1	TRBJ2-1	TGTGCCAGCAGCCAAAACAGGGGACACAATGAGCAGTTCTTC	CASSQNRGHNEQFF
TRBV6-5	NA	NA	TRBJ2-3	TGTGCCAGCAGTTACTCTGGCGGAACTAGCACAGATACGCAGTATTTT	CASSYSGGTSTDTQYF
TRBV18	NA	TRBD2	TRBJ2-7	TGTGCCAGCTCACCGAGGCGGGAGAACCACGAGCAGTACTTC	CASSPRRENHEQYF
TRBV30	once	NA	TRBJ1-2	TGTGCCTGGAGGGAGCAGAACCGAAACTATGGCTACACCTTC	CAWREQNRNYGYTF
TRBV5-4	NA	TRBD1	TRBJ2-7	TGTGCCAGCAGCTCACAGGGGGCCAACGAGCAGTACTTC	CASSSQGANEQYF
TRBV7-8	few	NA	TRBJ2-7	TGTGCCAGCAGCCCTAGGGGGGGGATCTCCTACGAGCAGTACTTC	CASSPRGGISYEQYF
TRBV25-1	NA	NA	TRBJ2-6	TGTGCCAGCAGCCTATTGGGCAATTCTGGGGCCAACGTCCTGACTTTC	CASSLLGNSGANVLTF
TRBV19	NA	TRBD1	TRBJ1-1	TGTGCCACCCACCCTCAGGGGGCGGCTGAAGCTTTCTTT	CATHPQGAAEAFF
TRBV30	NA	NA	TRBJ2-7	TGTGCCTGGAGTAACGGAGCGGACTACGAGCAGTACTTC	CAWSNGADYEQYF
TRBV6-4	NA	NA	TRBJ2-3	TGTGCCAGCAGTGAGGGAGGGGGGCCCGATACGCAGTATTTT	CASSEGGGPDTQYF
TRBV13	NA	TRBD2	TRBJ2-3	TGTGCCAGCAGCTTAGGTCTGCGGGGGGGCGATTGGAGGGATACGCAGTATTTT	CASSLGLRGGDWRDTQYF
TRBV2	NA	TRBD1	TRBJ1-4	TGTGCCAGCAGTGAAGTGGTGGGGACAGGGACTAATGAAAAACTGTTTTTT	CASSEVVGTGTNEKLFF
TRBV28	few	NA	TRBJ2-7	TGTGCCAGCATCAGCGGCCAGAGCTCCTACGAGCAGTACTTC	CASISGQSSYEQYF
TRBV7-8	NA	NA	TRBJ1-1	TGTGCCAGCAGCCCAGCACTACCGAACACTGAAGCTTTCTTT	CASSPALPNTEAFF
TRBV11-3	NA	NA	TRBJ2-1	TGTGCCAGCAGCTTAGTTTCCCTCCTAGGGGGTGAGCAGTTCTTC	CASSLVSLLGGEQFF
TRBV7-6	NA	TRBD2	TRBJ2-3	TGTGCCAGCAGCCCCAGACTAGCGGGGGGGTTCACAGATACGCAGTATTTT	CASSPRLAGGFTDTQYF
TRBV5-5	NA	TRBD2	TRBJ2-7	TGTGCCAGCAGCCTGACTAGCGGGAGTGGCGAGCAGTACTTC	CASSLTSGSGEQYF
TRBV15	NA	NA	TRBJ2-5	TGTGCCACCAGCAGAGGGACAGAAGAGACCCAGTACTTC	CATSRGTEETQYF
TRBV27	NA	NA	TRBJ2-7	TGTGCCAGCTCTTCGGCGGGGTTTGACTCCTACGAGCAGTACTTC	CASSSAGFDSYEQYF
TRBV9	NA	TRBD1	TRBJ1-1	TGTGCCAGCAGCGACCGGGACAGGGGGCTGAACACTGAAGCTTTCTTT	CASSDRDRGLNTEAFF
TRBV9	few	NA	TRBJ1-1	TGTGCCAGCAGCCCCGAGGACTACCCAGAAGCTTTCTTT	CASSPEDYPEAFF
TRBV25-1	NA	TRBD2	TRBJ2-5	TGTGCCAGCACCCCGACGGGGGGGCCTGAGACCCAGTACTTC	CASTPTGGPETQYF
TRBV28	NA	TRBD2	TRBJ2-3	TGTGCCAGCAGCCCTTATGCTAGCGGGGTTAGCACAGATACGCAGTATTTT	CASSPYASGVSTDTQYF
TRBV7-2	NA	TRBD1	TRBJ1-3	TGTGCCAGCAGCCCGAGTCCCGGGACAGGAGGAAACACCATATATTTT	CASSPSPGTGGNTIYF
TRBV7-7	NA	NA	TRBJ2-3	TGTGCCAGCAGCCCCCGGGTCACAGATACGCAGTATTTT	CASSPRVTDTQYF
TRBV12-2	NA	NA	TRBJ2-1	TGTGCAAGTCGCTTAGCGCAGACGGACAGGGGTAAGTATGAGCAGTTCTTC	CASRLAQTDRGKYEQFF
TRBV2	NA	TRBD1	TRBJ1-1	TGTGCCAGCAGTGAATCGGGACAGATTACTAGTGAAGCTTTCTTT	CASSESGQITSEAFF
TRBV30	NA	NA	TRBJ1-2	TGTGCCTGTACCACAGGGTCCGACTATGGCTACACCTTC	CACTTGSDYGYTF
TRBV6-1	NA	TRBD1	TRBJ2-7	TGTGCCAGCAGTGGGACAGGCTACGAGCAGTACTTC	CASSGTGYEQYF
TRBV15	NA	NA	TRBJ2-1	TGTGCCACCAGCACTCCACAAGGCAGGGTCAATGAGCAGTTCTTC	CATSTPQGRVNEQFF
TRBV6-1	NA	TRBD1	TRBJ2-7	TGTGCCAGCAGTGATGGACAGGGTACGACCTACGAGCAGTACTTC	CASSDGQGTTYEQYF